This section outlines one TCR beta chain sequence together with its context. What it binds is unknown. Absence of ophthalmopathy progression within 18 months defined stable Graves' hyperthyroidism. This sample stems from a study of T cells in Graves' hyperthyroidism and ophthalmopathy. Study at large: At initial diagnosis, before any treatment had begun, peripheral blood was obtained. Whole-study findings and limits: Among thyroid clonotypes expanded above 0.001, most also appeared in blood. A model built on 13 V-J features separated ophthalmopathy from stable hyperthyroidism.

Amplification of TCR beta CDR3 regions used RNA as the template. The TCR CDR3 first-round RT-PCR relied on the HTBI primer set. One entry per CDR3 protein, called by TCRdb with MiXCR from the multiplex PCR reads. The table records around 700,000 distinct CDR3 sequences, roughly a third of them present only once. Germline loops: CDR1 SQVTM, CDR2 ANQGSEA. The CDR3 is 11 residues long. Trimming removed 4 bases at V and 11 bases at J, with 14 bases between. The TCR comes from a woman aged 40 to 55 with Graves' hyperthyroidism. The chain links TRBV29-1 to TRBJ1-2; D is ambiguous. Source material: blood. CDR3 in amino acids: CSVGRDRVYTF. CDR3 DNA: TGCAGCGTTGGTAGGGATAGGGTATACACCTTC.